The clone carrying this T cell receptor beta chain was seen ten or more times. Authors of the study amplified TCR beta CDR3 regions from RNA transcripts. Researchers ran a first-round RT-PCR on the TCR CDR3 using the HTBI primer set. TCRdb called the multiplex PCR reads again in MiXCR, with one record for every CDR3 protein. The sample includes 200,000 or so distinct CDR3 sequences, 17% of them seen just once. This sample is part of a study of T cells in Graves' hyperthyroidism and ophthalmopathy. Recently diagnosed hyperthyroidism of less than 2 months' duration affected patients aged 18 to 65. Trimming removed 6 bases at V and 1 base at J, with 15 bases between. The CDR3 totals 15 residues.

The clonotype comes from a woman aged 45-60 years with Graves' hyperthyroidism. Sequenced sample: blood. This chain links TRBV12-3 or TRBV12-4 with TRBJ1-1; D possibly corresponds to TRBD1 (6 bases). CDR3 sequence reads: CASSLTPQGNTEAFF. The CDR3 DNA reads as TGTGCCAGCAGCCTAACCCCACAGGGGAACACTGAAGCTTTCTTT.